Each of the 28 T cell receptor beta chains below was sequenced from the same sample in a study of T cells in Graves' hyperthyroidism and ophthalmopathy. The TCR beta CDR3 regions underwent amplification using RNA transcripts as the source. TCR CDR3 regions were first amplified by RT-PCR with HTBI primers. TCRdb re-called the multiplex PCR reads with MiXCR, one entry per CDR3 protein. The table lists 95,000 to 100,000 distinct CDR3 sequences, about 51% of them singletons. Sequencing was performed on blood. Receptors were obtained from a woman between 35 and 50 years old with Graves' hyperthyroidism.

This clonotype was observed a few times. The chain links TRBV12-3 or TRBV12-4 to TRBJ1-4; D gene uncertain. The CDR3 covers 14 residues. Deletions cut 7 bases from V and 8 bases from J, with 17 bases between. The DNA of the CDR3 is TGTGCCAGCAACCCGTGGATAGGGTGGGAAAAACTGTTTTTT. The encoded protein is CASNPWIGWEKLFF.

This clonotype was counted only a few times. The chain couples TRBV6-6 to TRBJ2-3; D is possibly TRBD1 (6 bases). Germline values: CDR1 MNHNY, CDR2 SVGAGI (reference sequence). This CDR3 contains 13 residues. The CDR3 here is CGTTGPGTDTQYF. The CDR3 DNA is TGTGGCACCACAGGGCCCGGCACAGATACGCAGTATTTT.

This chain connects TRBV25-1 to TRBJ1-1; 9 bases line up with TRBD1. V lost 8 bases to trimming and J lost 3 bases; unmatched junction nucleotides: 10. This CDR3 is built from 15 residues. Germline V lookup: CDR1 MGHDK, CDR2 SYGVNS. In DNA, the CDR3 is TGTGCCAGCCAAGCGGACAGGGGCCCCCACACTGAAGCTTTCTTT. Protein: CASQADRGPHTEAFF.

There are many counts of this clonotype. The chain combines TRBV10-3 with TRBJ2-5; unclear D gene. The germline gives CDR1 ENHRY, CDR2 SYGVKD. Between the trimmed V and J ends, which lost 4 bases and 3 bases, there was a span of 9 bases. This CDR3 spans 13 amino acids. The CDR3 loop reads CAISGEIEETQYF. The DNA for the CDR3 is TGTGCCATCAGTGGTGAAATAGAAGAGACCCAGTACTTC.

This chain links TRBV5-4 with TRBJ2-5; TRBD2 agrees at 8 bases. V lost 5 bases, J lost 5 bases, and 8 bases stayed unmatched. Germline V lookup: CDR1 SGHNT, CDR2 YYREEE (reference sequence). The CDR3 extends over 14 amino acids. The CDR3 DNA is TGTGCCAGCAGTCAGACGGGAGGGGAGGAGACCCAGTACTTC. Translating gives CASSQTGGEETQYF.

This chain uses TRBV4-3 with TRBJ2-7; D call uncertain. CDR3 length: 15 amino acids. V was clipped by 3 bases and J by 4 bases, with 16 bases between them. Germline assignment: CDR1 LGHNA and CDR2 YSLEER. CDR3 in amino acids: CASSQVYLLRYEQYF. CDR3 nucleotide sequence: TGCGCCAGCAGCCAGGTGTATTTACTGAGATACGAGCAGTACTTC.

Remarks on this clonotype: The junction shows a germline mismatch at one end, possibly a read error. This sequence joins TRBV7-2 and TRBJ2-5, with 7 bases matching TRBD1. The CDR3 covers 16 residues. Germline lookup yields CDR1 SGHTA and CDR2 FQGNSA. DNA for the CDR3: TGCGCCAGCAGCTTGAAACAGGGGATCGAAGAAGAGACCCAGTACTTC. Protein product: CASSLKQGIEEETQYF.

This clonotype was observed a single time. Germline is not matched at one junction end, which may reflect a read error. The rearrangement links TRBV4-1 to TRBJ2-2; TRBD2 matches at 9 bases. The CDR3 loop spans 16 amino acids. CDR1 is MGHRA and CDR2 is YSYEKL in the germline V gene. The CDR3 sequence is CASSYLAGWFTGELFF. Written as DNA, the CDR3 is TGTGCCAGCAGTTACCTAGCGGGATGGTTCACCGGGGAGCTGTTTTTT.

This clonotype was seen repeatedly, ten times or more. The chain is built from TRBV7-2 and TRBJ2-3, with 10 bases fitting TRBD2. This CDR3 spans 18 amino acids. With 1 base clipped from V and 1 base from J, the junction kept 8 bases outside the gene matches. Germline CDR1 reads SGHTA; CDR2 reads FQGNSA. The CDR3, as DNA: TGTGCCAGCAGCTTAGATCTCCCTAGCGGGAGTCGCACAGATACGCAGTATTTT. Residues: CASSLDLPSGSRTDTQYF.

The sample holds many counts of this clonotype. The gene calls are TRBV6-1 and TRBJ1-2; D unresolved. Trimming stripped 0 bases from V and 4 bases from J, with 12 bases between. The germline CDR1 and CDR2 sequences are MNHNS and SASEGT. This CDR3 contains 15 residues. The CDR3 bases are TGTGCCAGCAGTGAAGCTGGGAGAGGATTCTATGGCTACACCTTC. Protein: CASSEAGRGFYGYTF.

In this sample, this clonotype turned up many times. The CDR3 is CASSLTDSQETQYF. The CDR3 DNA sequence: TGCGCCAGCAGCTTGACCGACAGCCAAGAGACCCAGTACTTC. The chain is built from TRBV5-1 and TRBJ2-5; tentatively, D is TRBD1 (5 bases). This CDR3 is built from 14 residues. From germline, CDR1 is SGHRS and CDR2 YFSETQ. Between the trimmed V and J ends, which lost 1 base and 1 base, there was a span of 8 bases.

This clonotype showed up just a few times. The V and J genes are TRBV30 and TRBJ1-6; tentative D call: TRBD1 (6 bases). V was trimmed by 7 bases and J by 8 bases, leaving 9 bases between them. Germline V lookup: CDR1 GTSNPN, CDR2 SVGIG (reference sequence). CDR3 length equals 11 residues. CDR3 amino acids: CASRTDSPLHF. The CDR3 region has the DNA TGTGCCTCCAGGACAGATTCACCCCTCCACTTT.

This clonotype was seen once. A clone one base away is much larger, so this may be a read error. This chain connects TRBV7-9 to TRBJ1-1, with 7 bases matching TRBD1. Germline CDR1 SEHNR, CDR2 FQNEAQ (reference sequence). The CDR3 sequence is 13 residues long. V shed 6 bases and J 7 bases; nucleotides not matched to a gene: 8. The CDR3 is CASSLQGRLEAFF. The CDR3, as DNA: TGTGCCAGCAGTTTACAGGGGAGGCTTGAAGCTTTCTTT.

This clonotype has ten or more counts. V usage is TRBV7-2 and J usage is TRBJ2-5; 7 nucleotides match TRBD2. J was trimmed by 5 bases and V by 1 base; bases with no gene match: 4. The CDR3 is 14 residues long. Germline assignment: CDR1 SGHTA and CDR2 FQGNSA. The CDR3 DNA sequence: TGTGCCAGCAGCTTAGGGAGCGGGACCGAGACCCAGTACTTC. Protein: CASSLGSGTETQYF.

V gene TRBV2 combines with J gene TRBJ1-5, with D possibly matching TRBD1 (5 bases). This CDR3 region has 15 residues. Germline lookup yields CDR1 SNHLY and CDR2 FYNNEI. Trimming removed 6 bases at V and 7 bases at J, with 19 bases between. The CDR3 sequence is CASRKPGTGEQPQHF. In DNA form, the CDR3 reads TGTGCCAGCAGGAAACCAGGGACGGGCGAGCAGCCCCAGCATTTT. The full variable domain, completed using reference TRBV2 and TRBJ1-5, is EPEVTQTPSHQVTQMGQEVILRCVPISNHLYFYWYRQILGQKVEFLVSFYNNEISEKSEIFDDQFSVERPDGSNFTLKIRSTKLEDSAMYFCASRKPGTGEQPQHFGDGTRLSIL.

This clonotype was seen many times. The chain carries TRBV27 and TRBJ2-3, with D unresolved. Trimming took off 0 bases at V and 2 bases at J, with 9 bases between the two ends. CDR1 is MNHEY and CDR2 is SMNVEV in the germline V gene (reference sequence). The CDR3 loop spans 15 amino acids. The CDR3 region is CASSLSSPSTDTQYF. CDR3 DNA: TGTGCCAGCAGTTTATCTAGCCCATCCACAGATACGCAGTATTTT.

This clonotype was recorded at least ten times. CDR3 residues: CATSPPDTATNEKLFF. The CDR3 region has the DNA TGTGCCACCAGCCCACCAGACACTGCAACTAATGAAAAACTGTTTTTT. This chain joins TRBV15 and TRBJ1-4; D call uncertain. The V gene lost 5 bases and the J gene lost 0 bases, with 13 bases spanning the gap. CDR3 length: 16 amino acids. Germline V CDR1 and CDR2: LNHNV, YYDKDF (reference sequence).

This clonotype was seen repeatedly, ten times or more. The chain uses TRBV6-2 or TRBV6-3 and TRBJ2-7, with 7 positions matching TRBD1. Germline CDR1 is MNHEY and CDR2 is SVGEGT. J gave up 2 bases and V 8 bases, and 9 bases lay outside the gene matches. The CDR3 sequence is 14 residues long. CDR3 in amino acids: CASQGQGVPYEQYF. As DNA, the CDR3 is TGTGCCAGCCAGGGGCAGGGGGTCCCCTACGAGCAGTACTTC.

Concerning this clonotype itself: Because the CDR3's place on the DNA is in doubt, the DNA is left out and the CDR3 is given as listed by TCRdb. This chain links TRBV29-1 with TRBJ1-2. The CDR3 adds up to 12 amino acids, both ends counted. Germline CDR1 SQVTM, CDR2 ANQGSEA. CDR3 sequence: CSAQASLYGCTF.

The J gene is TRBJ2-5, the V gene TRBV7-9; 12 bases line up with TRBD2. This CDR3 contains 11 residues. With V trimmed by 5 bases and J by 13 bases, 2 bases remained unmatched. Germline V CDR1 and CDR2: SEHNR, FQNEAQ (reference sequence). CDR3 amino acids: CASSTSGRRYF. For the CDR3, the DNA is TGTGCCAGCAGCACTAGCGGGAGGCGGTACTTC.

The chain is built from TRBV10-3 and TRBJ1-4; D unclear. The V end was cut by 5 bases, the J end by 7 bases, with 11 bases between. CDR1 and CDR2 (germline): ENHRY, SYGVKD. This CDR3 is 13 amino acids long. The CDR3 region is CAISPGGVEKLFF. CDR3 in DNA: TGTGCCATCAGTCCTGGCGGGGTTGAAAAACTGTTTTTT.

This clonotype was detected many times. This sequence joins TRBV30 and TRBJ2-7; 7 positions match TRBD2. V lost 0 bases and J lost 2; bases outside the gene matches: 4. The CDR3 sequence is 14 residues long. The germline CDR1 and CDR2 sequences are GTSNPN and SVGIG (reference sequence). The CDR3 sequence: CAWSVAGSTYEQYF. For the CDR3, the DNA is TGTGCCTGGAGTGTAGCGGGGAGCACCTACGAGCAGTACTTC. Variable domain in full (rest from reference TRBV30 and TRBJ2-7): SQTIHQWPATLVQPVGSPLSLECTVEGTSNPNLYWYRQAAGRGLQLLFYSVGIGQISSEVPQNLSASRPQDRQFILSSKKLLLSDSGFYLCAWSVAGSTYEQYFGPGTRLTVT.

As to this clonotype: A single base separates this from a much larger clone, so it may be a read error. The chain recombines TRBV7-8 with TRBJ1-5; D gene uncertain. CDR1 and CDR2 (germline): SGHVS, FQNEAQ. This CDR3 comprises 17 residues. The V end was cut by 1 base, the J end by 0 bases, with 13 bases between. DNA of the CDR3: TGTGCCAGCAGCTTAGGAGTTAGATTCTATAGCAATCAGCCCCAGCATTTT. Its protein is CASSLGVRFYSNQPQHF.

The J gene is TRBJ2-7, the V gene TRBV20-1, with 15 bases lining up with TRBD2. The CDR3 has 15 amino acids. With V trimmed by 3 bases and J by 3 bases, 3 bases remained unmatched. Germline CDR1 DFQATT, CDR2 SNEGSKA (reference sequence). CDR3 loop: CSASGLAGGYYEQYF. The CDR3 nucleotides are TGCAGTGCTAGCGGACTAGCGGGAGGGTACTACGAGCAGTACTTC.

This clonotype was recorded only once. A much larger clonotype is one base distant, so this may be a read error. The chain employs TRBV12-3 or TRBV12-4 and TRBJ1-3; D is perhaps TRBD1 (6 bases). This CDR3 region has 15 residues. Trimming stripped 5 bases from V and 7 bases from J, with 18 bases between. CDR3 loop: CASSMGRDTANTIYF. CDR3 bases: TGTGCCAGCAGTATGGGCCGGGACACTGCGAACACCATATATTTT.

This clonotype was detected a few times. The V call is TRBV19, the J call TRBJ1-6, with unresolved D. CDR1 is LNHDA, CDR2 SQIVND, per germline (reference sequence). Between the trimmed V and J ends, which lost 7 bases and 8 bases, there was a span of 12 bases. This CDR3 has 13 amino acids. The CDR3 loop is CASKGPGDSPLHF. As DNA, the CDR3 is TGTGCCAGTAAGGGCCCTGGGGATTCACCCCTCCACTTT.

This clonotype appeared a single time. At one boundary the junction diverges from the germline segment, which might be a read error. The chain uses TRBV15 and TRBJ2-7; TRBD2 matches 8 bases. The tail of the sequence fits TRBJ2-5 better, so the J call may be wrong. Per germline, CDR1 LNHNV and CDR2 YYDKDF (reference sequence). This CDR3 spans 16 amino acids. The DNA of the CDR3 is TGTGCCGCCAGCAGCTCCCCCGGGAGGGGACAAGAGACCCAGTACTTC. Amino acid sequence: CAASSSPGRGQETQYF.

Ten or more counts support this clonotype. J is TRBJ1-1 and V is TRBV5-1; 7 bases are a match to TRBD1. Germline V gene sequence: CDR1 SGHRS, CDR2 YFSETQ. The CDR3 is 15 residues long. V shed 5 bases, J shed 5 bases, and the junction held 12 bases outside the gene matches. CDR3 coding DNA: TGCGCCAGCAGACTTGGACCTACAGGGGAGACTGAAGCTTTCTTT. Translated, it gives CASRLGPTGETEAFF.